A single sample is the source of the 30 T cell receptor beta chains below, sequenced in a study of T cell clonality in common variable immunodeficiency. Here immunoSEQ multiplex PCR was the method, and the copy in TCRdb shows in-frame clones only, minus some. This sample has tens of thousands of clones, each found more than once. Sequences were obtained from peripheral blood mononuclear cells. These receptors were taken from a person aged 18 to 75 in good health.

This clone has at least ten counts. The read stops 3 residues short of the end of the CDR3; the missing end is completed from the germline J gene. The rearrangement links TRBV19 to TRBJ1-2; 8 bases agree with TRBD1. CDR3 length equals 11 residues. Germline loops: CDR1 LNHDA, CDR2 SQIVND (reference sequence). The ends lost 8 bases at V and 7 bases at J; junction bases unmatched: 3. The CDR3 DNA, read in part, is TGTGCCAGTCAGACAGGGGTTGGC. Protein product: CASQTGVG. The full CDR3 is CASQTGVGYTF. Together with reference TRBV19 and TRBJ1-2, the CDR3 gives the full variable domain: DGGITQSPKYLFRKEGQNVTLSCEQNLNHDAMYWYRQDPGQGLRLIYYSQIVNDFQKGDIAEGYSVSREKKESFPLTVTSAQKNPTAFYLCASQTGVGYTFGSGTRLTVV.

This clone was detected many times. The DNA ends 3 residues before the CDR3 does, and the rest of the CDR3 is filled in from the germline J gene. J is TRBJ1-3 and V is TRBV13, with a tentative D call TRBD1 (5 bases). Trimming removed 2 bases at V and 0 bases at J, with 8 bases between. Germline lookup yields CDR1 PRHDT and CDR2 FYEKMQ (reference sequence). The CDR3 has 15 amino acids. Partial CDR3 DNA: TGTGCCAGCAGCTTACTCGGGGGCTCTGGAAACACC. Translated: CASSLLGGSGNT. The CDR3 as a whole reads CASSLLGGSGNTIYF.

The table lists this clone with many counts. Coverage ceases 3 residues before the CDR3 finishes, and the germline J gene fills in the end. The chain joins TRBV29-1 to TRBJ2-4, with 11 bases identical to TRBD1. CDR1 SQVTM and CDR2 ANQGSEA come from the germline V gene. CDR3 length: 12 amino acids. The CDR3 sequence is CSVVRTGGSQYF. The sequenced CDR3 bases are TGCAGCGTTGTGCGGACAGGGGGCAGT.

The sample holds many counts of this clone. The CDR3 end is not reached by the read, which stops 3 residues before it; the germline J gene fills it in. V is TRBV5-1 and J is TRBJ2-6, with TRBD1 matching over 9 bases. The junction had 8 bases not matched to a gene; V was cut back by 1 base and J by 3 bases. This CDR3 contains 18 residues. Germline-derived CDR1 and CDR2 are SGHRS and YFSETQ. The sequenced part of the CDR3 DNA is TGCGCCAGCAGCTTGTATTGGACAGGGGCGGGTGGGGCCAACGTC. Amino acid sequence: CASSLYWTGAGGANV. The whole CDR3 protein is CASSLYWTGAGGANVLTF.

In its sample, this clone was seen many times. The sequence runs out 3 residues before the end of the CDR3; the remainder is reconstructed from the germline J gene. The chain links TRBV20-1 to TRBJ2-5; 9 nucleotides line up with TRBD2. The CDR3 is 17 amino acids. Germline assignment: CDR1 DFQATT and CDR2 SNEGSKA (reference sequence). The trim removed 0 bases at V and 2 bases at J, leaving 10 bases unmatched. Partial CDR3 DNA: TGCAGTGCTAGAGATACCGGGGTAGCGGGAGTACAAGAGACC. Its translation is CSARDTGVAGVQET. The entire CDR3 protein reads CSARDTGVAGVQETQYF.

This clone has ten or more counts. The read gets to within 3 residues of the CDR3 end, and the germline J gene fills in the rest. The genes are TRBV5-4 and TRBJ1-1; weak D call: TRBD1 (6 bases). The CDR3 loop spans 15 amino acids. Germline CDR1 SGHNT, CDR2 YYREEE (reference sequence). V lost 0 bases to trimming and J lost 1 base, with 10 bases between them. CDR3 DNA (partial): TGTGCCAGCAGCTTGGATTGGACAGCGAACACTGAA. Residues: CASSLDWTANTE. The complete CDR3 reads CASSLDWTANTEAFF.

This clone occurred many times. The observed sequence ends 3 residues before the CDR3 terminus, with the missing tail filled in from the germline J gene. The rearrangement uses TRBV11-2 and TRBJ2-7, with D perhaps TRBD2 (6 bases). V was cut by 3 bases and J by 3 bases, with 15 bases left in between. CDR1 and CDR2 (germline): SGHAT, FQNNGV. The CDR3 contains 15 residues. The CDR3 spells CASSLLSSALYEQYF. The sequenced CDR3 bases are TGTGCCAGCAGCTTGCTTTCTAGCGCTCTCTACGAG.

In this sample, this clone turned up many times. The read comes to an end 3 residues before the CDR3 does, leaving the germline J gene to fill in the end. The chain links TRBV5-4 to TRBJ2-5; TRBD2 matches 8 bases. The CDR3 loop spans 15 amino acids. Losses at the gene ends were 0 bases for V and 2 bases for J; bases not matched to a gene: 3. Germline assignment: CDR1 SGHNT and CDR2 YYREEE (reference sequence). The sequenced part of the CDR3 DNA is TGTGCCAGCAGCTTGGGACTAGCGAAACAAGAGACC. Encoded protein: CASSLGLAKQET. Given in full, the CDR3 is CASSLGLAKQETQYF.

This clone was picked up many times. The CDR3 end falls 3 residues outside the read, so it is completed with the germline J gene. The gene calls are TRBV19 and TRBJ2-3; 9 nucleotides agree with TRBD1. V lost 4 bases, J lost 3 bases, and 2 bases stayed unmatched. Germline V gene sequence: CDR1 LNHDA, CDR2 SQIVND (reference sequence). The CDR3 totals 14 residues. The CDR3 is CASSSGQGTDTQYF. CDR3 DNA, as far as it was read: TGTGCCAGTAGTAGCGGACAGGGGACAGATACG.

This clone was counted ten times or more. Sequencing ends 3 residues short of the CDR3 end; the germline J gene provides the rest. The rearrangement joins TRBV19 to TRBJ1-5, with 10 bases identical to TRBD1. Germline V CDR1 and CDR2: LNHDA, SQIVND (reference sequence). J gave up 6 bases and V 7 bases, and 12 bases lay outside the gene matches. The CDR3 has 16 residues. The CDR3 here is CASTLPDRGLGQPQHF. The covered CDR3 bases are TGTGCCAGTACCCTCCCTGACAGGGGGCTCGGTCAGCCC.

Comments on this clone: The CDR3 extends 3 residues past the end of the read, so its final part is completed from the germline J gene. V usage is TRBV5-6 and J usage is TRBJ2-5; D perhaps matches TRBD1 (6 bases). Per germline, CDR1 SGHDT and CDR2 YYEEEE. V dropped 0 bases and J dropped 5 bases, with 8 bases sitting between them. This CDR3 has 13 amino acids. The sequenced part of the CDR3 DNA is TGTGCCAGCAGCTTGGACAGGGCGGAGACC. It is translated as CASSLDRAET. The complete CDR3 reads CASSLDRAETQYF.

This clone appeared many times. The missing CDR3 end, 3 residues past where the read stops, is filled in from the germline J gene. The chain combines TRBV20-1 with TRBJ2-3; 7 bases agree with TRBD2. This CDR3 has 14 amino acids. Germline V CDR1 and CDR2: DFQATT, SNEGSKA (reference sequence). Germline trimming cut 6 bases from V and 2 bases from J; bases unmatched to any gene: 8. The CDR3: CSARGGGHTDTQYF. The covered CDR3 bases are TGCAGTGCCCGTGGCGGGGGTCACACAGATACG.

This clone appeared many times. The read stops 3 residues short of the end of the CDR3; the missing end is completed from the germline J gene. V gene TRBV5-6 combines with J gene TRBJ2-1; 8 nucleotides match TRBD2. With 0 bases clipped from V and 9 bases from J, the junction kept 5 bases outside the gene matches. Germline V gene lookup returns CDR1 SGHDT and CDR2 YYEEEE. The CDR3 consists of 14 residues. The sequenced CDR3 bases are TGTGCCAGCAGCTTGGTCTTGGCGGGAGGTGAG. Its protein is CASSLVLAGGE. The whole CDR3 sequence is CASSLVLAGGEQFF.

This clone was found many times. The CDR3 goes on 3 residues after the read ends, and that part is filled in from the germline J gene. The V gene is TRBV7-2, the J gene TRBJ1-1; no reliable D call. The CDR3 has 15 amino acids. V was cut by 5 bases and J by 4 bases, with 17 bases left in between. CDR1 is SGHTA and CDR2 is FQGNSA in the germline V gene. The DNA read from the CDR3 is TGTGCCAGCAGCCCCGCCGGCGGAGCTCGCACTGAA. Residues: CASSPAGGARTE. The entire CDR3 protein reads CASSPAGGARTEAFF.

The sample holds many counts of this clone. Sequencing ends 3 residues short of the CDR3 end; the germline J gene provides the rest. The V gene is TRBV5-1, the J gene TRBJ2-7; the D gene is possibly TRBD1 (6 bases). This CDR3 has 14 amino acids. V was cut by 2 bases and J by 4 bases, with 13 bases left in between. Germline-derived CDR1 and CDR2 are SGHRS and YFSETQ. The DNA read from the CDR3 is TGCGCCAGCAGCTTTCAGGGGCCCTCTTACGAG. It specifies CASSFQGPSYE. The full CDR3 is CASSFQGPSYEQYF.

At least ten counts were recorded for this clone. The junction and the germline gene differ at one end; a read error may be behind it. The read finishes 3 residues shy of the CDR3 end, and the germline J gene is used to complete it. The chain couples TRBV7-8 to TRBJ2-2; 9 bases align to TRBD2. The CDR3 consists of 16 residues. Per germline, CDR1 SGHVS and CDR2 FQNEAQ. The sequenced part of the CDR3 DNA is TGTGCCAGCAGCCCTATGCGGGAGGGCCAGGTCGGGGGG. Translation gives CASSPMREGQVGG. The entire CDR3 is CASSPMREGQVGGLFF. Variable domain in full (rest from reference TRBV7-8 and TRBJ2-2): GAGVSQSPRYKVAKRGQDVALRCDPISGHVSLFWYQQALGQGPEFLTYFQNEAQLDKSGLPSDRFFAERPEGSVSTLKIQRTQQEDSAVYLCASSPMREGQVGGLFFGEGSRLTVL.

This clone was counted at least ten times. The read falls 3 residues short of the CDR3 end, and the missing part is taken from the germline J gene. The chain has TRBV20-1 and TRBJ2-3, with TRBD2 as a possible D gene (6 bases). V dropped 5 bases and J dropped 2 bases, with 26 bases sitting between them. This CDR3 is 18 amino acids long. Per germline, CDR1 DFQATT and CDR2 SNEGSKA (reference sequence). CDR3 sequence reads: CSAGLWRVLPTPTDTQYF. The sequenced CDR3 bases are TGCAGTGCTGGCTTGTGGAGGGTACTCCCAACCCCCACAGATACG.

There are many counts of this clone. Coverage ceases 3 residues before the CDR3 finishes, and the germline J gene fills in the end. The chain combines TRBV2 with TRBJ1-6, with 10 bases that match TRBD1. This CDR3 region has 17 residues. Trimming at V came to 0 bases and at J to 8 bases, leaving 7 bases not matched to a gene. CDR1 is SNHLY and CDR2 is FYNNEI in the germline V gene. CDR3 DNA, as far as it was read: TGTGCCAGCAGTGAAGCGAAGTCGGGGACAGGGGATTCACCC. Translating it yields CASSEAKSGTGDSP. The entire CDR3 protein is CASSEAKSGTGDSPLHF.

This clone appeared many times. The CDR3 goes on 3 residues after the read ends, and that part is filled in from the germline J gene. The chain couples TRBV6-1 to TRBJ1-5, with 7 bases lining up with TRBD1. Trimming took 2 bases from V and 4 from J; bases not matched to a gene: 5. Germline loops: CDR1 MNHNS, CDR2 SASEGT. The CDR3 has 15 residues. Here the CDR3 reads CASSERDSFNQPQHF. The sequenced part of the CDR3 DNA is TGTGCCAGCAGTGAACGGGACAGCTTTAATCAGCCC.

This clone was observed many times. The read terminates 3 residues before the CDR3 end, so the remaining end is supplied by the germline J gene. The chain joins TRBV4-1 to TRBJ1-6; 9 bases are a match to TRBD1. V shed 4 bases, J shed 9 bases, and the junction held 10 bases outside the gene matches. This CDR3 contains 16 residues. Germline V gene data show CDR1 as MGHRA and CDR2 as YSYEKL. The sequenced CDR3 bases are TGCGCCAGCAGCCCGACAGGGGGTTCAATGGGTTCACCC. This codes for CASSPTGGSMGSP. The full CDR3 protein is CASSPTGGSMGSPLHF.

As regards this clone: The read stops 3 residues short of the end of the CDR3; the missing end is completed from the germline J gene. The V gene is TRBV6-2 or TRBV6-3, the J gene TRBJ2-2; 8 bases are shared with TRBD2. This CDR3 has 15 amino acids. Germline V gene sequence: CDR1 MNHEY, CDR2 SVGEGT. Trimming removed 7 bases from V and 5 bases from J; junction bases left unmatched: 9. The CDR3 here is CASTSWERGTGELFF. Partial CDR3 DNA: TGTGCCAGCACCTCGTGGGAGCGGGGGACCGGGGAG.

This clone showed up many times. From the germline J gene comes the end of the CDR3, since the read stops 3 residues before it. J is TRBJ2-1 and V is TRBV19, with 7 bases identical to TRBD1. Trimming at V came to 0 bases and at J to 9 bases, leaving 17 bases not matched to a gene. The germline V gene encodes CDR1 LNHDA and CDR2 SQIVND (reference sequence). The CDR3 sequence is 18 residues long. Partial CDR3 DNA: TGTGCCAGTAGTATAGATGGACCCACAGGGGCCGGGACGGCTGAG. It encodes CASSIDGPTGAGTAE. The whole CDR3 reads CASSIDGPTGAGTAEQFF.

In its sample, this clone was seen many times. Read coverage stops 3 residues before the CDR3 terminus; the germline J gene supplies the remainder. The rearrangement links TRBV4-2 to TRBJ2-2; 8 nucleotides agree with TRBD2. CDR3 length: 17 amino acids. Germline values: CDR1 LGHNA, CDR2 YNFKEQ. V gave up 4 bases and J gave up 4 bases; unmatched junction bases: 11. The CDR3 region is CASSPLGAGDPTGELFF. CDR3 DNA (partial): TGTGCCAGCAGCCCCTTGGGAGCGGGAGACCCCACCGGGGAG.

The table lists this clone with many counts. The CDR3 is cut off 3 residues early in the read; its end comes from the germline J gene. The chain employs TRBV19 and TRBJ1-4; D gene ambiguous. Germline CDR1 is LNHDA and CDR2 is SQIVND (reference sequence). Trimming shortened V by 3 bases and J by 5 bases, and 16 bases separated the two germline ends. The CDR3 loop spans 16 amino acids. The sequenced part of the CDR3 DNA is TGTGCCAGTAGTATTCGGGTGAGGCCCTTCAATGAAAAA. This sequence encodes CASSIRVRPFNEK. The entire CDR3 protein is CASSIRVRPFNEKLFF.

In its sample, this clone was seen many times. Here the CDR3 reads CSAKVTTPNYGYTF. The part of the CDR3 DNA that was read is TGCAGTGCTAAGGTCACGACTCCTAACTATGGC. This chain connects TRBV20-1 to TRBJ1-2; D is uncertain. The read halts 3 residues ahead of the CDR3 end, with the missing end drawn from the germline J gene. Germline lookup yields CDR1 DFQATT and CDR2 SNEGSKA (reference sequence). Between the trimmed V and J ends, which lost 4 bases and 0 bases, there was a span of 12 bases. The CDR3 loop spans 14 amino acids.

This clone was counted at least ten times. The CDR3 is cut off 3 residues early in the read; its end comes from the germline J gene. This sequence joins TRBV7-9 and TRBJ2-7; D could derive from TRBD1 or TRBD2 (5 bases each). The V gene's germline CDR1 is SEHNR and CDR2 FQNEAQ (reference sequence). Trimming shortened V by 4 bases and J by 5 bases, and 15 bases separated the two germline ends. This CDR3 spans 14 amino acids. CDR3 DNA (partial): TGTGCCAGCAGCTCCACAGGAGGTCGGGACGAG. The encoded protein is CASSSTGGRDE. The entire CDR3 is CASSSTGGRDEQYF. The full variable domain, rest sourced from reference TRBV7-9 and TRBJ2-7, is DTGVSQNPRHKITKRGQNVTFRCDPISEHNRLYWYRQTLGQGPEFLTYFQNEAQLEKSRLLSDRFSAERPKGSFSTLEIQRTEQGDSAMYLCASSSTGGRDEQYFGPGTRLTVT.

This clone was counted at least ten times. The read comes to an end 3 residues before the CDR3 does, leaving the germline J gene to fill in the end. The chain combines TRBV2 with TRBJ1-2, with 12 positions matching TRBD1. Germline loops: CDR1 SNHLY, CDR2 FYNNEI. This CDR3 spans 15 amino acids. Here the CDR3 reads CASSEFGTGGRGYTF. The CDR3 DNA, read in part, is TGTGCCAGCAGTGAATTTGGGACAGGGGGCAGGGGC.

This clone was detected only a few times. The read is 3 residues too short to cover the CDR3 end, so that end is filled in from the germline J gene. This chain links TRBV10-2 with TRBJ2-1; 9 bases agree with TRBD1. This CDR3 has 14 residues. Per the germline V gene, CDR1 is WSHSY and CDR2 is SAAADI. CDR3 DNA (partial): TGCGCATTCGGACAGGGGACCCCCTACAATGAG. This sequence encodes CAFGQGTPYNE. The full CDR3 protein reads CAFGQGTPYNEQFF.

There are many counts of this clone. The read terminates 3 residues before the CDR3 end, so the remaining end is supplied by the germline J gene. This sequence joins TRBV29-1 and TRBJ2-7; D unresolved. The CDR3 sequence is 13 residues long. V lost 4 bases and J lost 3, with 13 bases in between. The germline CDR1 and CDR2 sequences are SQVTM and ANQGSEA. The sequenced CDR3 bases are TGCAGCGTTGGCAGGATTCTGGGCTACGAG. The encoded protein is CSVGRILGYE. The whole CDR3 reads CSVGRILGYEQYF.

In the case of this clone: The read falls 3 residues short of the CDR3 end, and the missing part is taken from the germline J gene. The gene calls are TRBV5-1 and TRBJ2-3; 8 bases are a match to TRBD1. Germline V gene data show CDR1 as SGHRS and CDR2 as YFSETQ. The ends lost 0 bases at V and 3 bases at J; junction bases unmatched: 3. The CDR3 totals 15 residues. Partial CDR3 DNA: TGCGCCAGCAGCTTGGGACAGGGGCTAACAGATACG. Its translation: CASSLGQGLTDT. The whole CDR3 protein reads CASSLGQGLTDTQYF. Full variable domain (remainder filled in from reference TRBV5-1 and TRBJ2-3): KAGVTQTPRYLIKTRGQQVTLSCSPISGHRSVSWYQQTPGQGLQFLFEYFSETQRNKGNFPGRFSGRQFSNSRSEMNVSTLELGDSALYLCASSLGQGLTDTQYFGPGTRLTVL.